The clone carrying this TCR beta chain was picked up one time. Antigen specificity is unknown. Only in-frame clones appear in the TCRdb table, and some are missing; sequencing was by immunoSEQ multiplex PCR. In the table there are roughly 14,000 clones, around 79% of which are singletons. The sample belongs to a study of chemoradiotherapy in HPV16-positive cancers. V was cut by 4 bases and J by 1 base, with 11 bases left in between. Germline CDR1 reads SGHVT; CDR2 reads SQSDAQ. The CDR3 totals 15 residues. Study outcomes and limitations: The functional HPV-specific definition rests on just a couple of HPV16-positive patients. Non-HPV-specific T cells did not expand in tumors during treatment, whereas candidate HPV-specific clones and E7-related motifs did.

This sequence originates from a human donor with HPV-associated anogenital cancer. V is TRBV7-4 and J is TRBJ2-1; D is ambiguous. This sample was taken from a patient who underwent chemoradiotherapy. The CDR3 loop reads CASSSSLRSYNEQFF. The CDR3 bases are TGTGCCAGCAGCTCCTCGCTTCGATCCTACAATGAGCAGTTCTTC.